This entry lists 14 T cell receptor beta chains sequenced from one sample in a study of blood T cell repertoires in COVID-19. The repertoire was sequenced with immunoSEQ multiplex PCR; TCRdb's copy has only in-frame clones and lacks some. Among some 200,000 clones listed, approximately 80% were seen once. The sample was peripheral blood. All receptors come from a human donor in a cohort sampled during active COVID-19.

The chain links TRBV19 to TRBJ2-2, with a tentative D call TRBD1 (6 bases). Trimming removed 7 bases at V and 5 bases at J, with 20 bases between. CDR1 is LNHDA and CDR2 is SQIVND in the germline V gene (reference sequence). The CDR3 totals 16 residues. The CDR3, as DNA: TGTGCCAGTACCCAGGGGCAAAGGGGATTTACCGGGGAGCTGTTTTTT. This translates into CASTQGQRGFTGELFF.

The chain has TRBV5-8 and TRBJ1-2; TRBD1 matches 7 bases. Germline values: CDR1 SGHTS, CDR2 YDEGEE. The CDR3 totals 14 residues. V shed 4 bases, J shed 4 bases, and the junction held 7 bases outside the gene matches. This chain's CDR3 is CASSPRGPSYGYTF. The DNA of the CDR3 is TGTGCCAGCAGCCCAAGGGGGCCGAGCTATGGCTACACCTTC.

The CDR3 here is CATSRRMGAEVVHEQYF. The DNA of the CDR3 is TGTGCCACCAGCCGCAGAATGGGGGCTGAGGTGGTCCACGAGCAGTACTTC. V usage is TRBV15 and J usage is TRBJ2-7, with a weak D call TRBD1 (6 bases). The length of the CDR3 is 17 residues. The germline V gene has CDR1 LNHNV and CDR2 YYDKDF (reference sequence). Trimming shortened V by 5 bases and J by 5 bases, and 25 bases separated the two germline ends.

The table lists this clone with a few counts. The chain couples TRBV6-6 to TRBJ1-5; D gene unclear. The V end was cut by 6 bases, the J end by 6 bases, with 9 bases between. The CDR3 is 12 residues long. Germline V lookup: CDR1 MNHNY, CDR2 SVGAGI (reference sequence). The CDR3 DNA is TGTGCCAGCAGCCCTTCGTTTCAGCCCCAGCATTTT. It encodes CASSPSFQPQHF.

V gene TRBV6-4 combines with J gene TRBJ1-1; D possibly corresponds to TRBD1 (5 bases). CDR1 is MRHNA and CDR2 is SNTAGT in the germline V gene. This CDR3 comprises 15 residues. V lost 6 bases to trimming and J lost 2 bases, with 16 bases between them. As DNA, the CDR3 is TGTGCCAGCAGGCGGGACCTTAGCCTTAACACTGAAGCTTTCTTT. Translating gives CASRRDLSLNTEAFF.

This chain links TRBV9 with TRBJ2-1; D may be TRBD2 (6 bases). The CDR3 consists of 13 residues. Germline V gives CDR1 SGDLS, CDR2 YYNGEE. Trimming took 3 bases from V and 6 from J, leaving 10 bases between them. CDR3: CASSEHGGNEQFF. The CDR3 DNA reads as TGTGCCAGCAGCGAACACGGGGGCAATGAGCAGTTCTTC.

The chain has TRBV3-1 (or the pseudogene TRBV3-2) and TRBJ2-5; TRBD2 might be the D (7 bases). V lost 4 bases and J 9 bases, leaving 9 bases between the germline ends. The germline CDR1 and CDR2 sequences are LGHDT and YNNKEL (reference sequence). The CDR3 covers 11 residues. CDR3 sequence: CASSREGAQYF. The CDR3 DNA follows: TGTGCCAGCAGCCGGGAGGGGGCCCAGTACTTC.

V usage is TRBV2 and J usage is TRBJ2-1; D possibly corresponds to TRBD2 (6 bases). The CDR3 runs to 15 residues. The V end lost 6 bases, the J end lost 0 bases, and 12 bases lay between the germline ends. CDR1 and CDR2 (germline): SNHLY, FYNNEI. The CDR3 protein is CASSWDSSSYNEQFF. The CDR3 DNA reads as TGTGCCAGCAGCTGGGACTCGAGCTCCTACAATGAGCAGTTCTTC. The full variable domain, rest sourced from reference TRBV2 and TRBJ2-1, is EPEVTQTPSHQVTQMGQEVILRCVPISNHLYFYWYRQILGQKVEFLVSFYNNEISEKSEIFDDQFSVERPDGSNFTLKIRSTKLEDSAMYFCASSWDSSSYNEQFFGPGTRLTVL.

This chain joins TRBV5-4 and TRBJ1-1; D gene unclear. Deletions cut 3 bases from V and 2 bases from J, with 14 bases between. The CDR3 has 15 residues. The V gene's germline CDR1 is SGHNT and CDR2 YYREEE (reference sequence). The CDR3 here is CASSSGNRKNTEAFF. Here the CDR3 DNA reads TGTGCCAGCAGCTCAGGAAACCGGAAAAACACTGAAGCTTTCTTT.

This chain's CDR3 is CASSSFGQPQHF. As DNA, the CDR3 is TGTGCCAGCAGCTCTTTCGGGCAGCCCCAGCATTTT. The gene calls are TRBV7-9 and TRBJ1-5; no definite D call. The CDR3 has 12 residues. The V gene lost 4 bases and the J gene lost 7 bases, with 8 bases spanning the gap. CDR1 is SEHNR, CDR2 FQNEAQ, per germline (reference sequence).

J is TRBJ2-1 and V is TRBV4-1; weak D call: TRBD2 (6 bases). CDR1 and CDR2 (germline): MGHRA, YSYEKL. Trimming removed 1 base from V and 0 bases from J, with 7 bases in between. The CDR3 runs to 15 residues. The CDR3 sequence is CASSQGRGSYNEQFF. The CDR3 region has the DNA TGCGCCAGCAGCCAAGGGCGGGGCTCCTACAATGAGCAGTTCTTC.

The CDR3 DNA sequence: TGTGCCATCAGTTCACCCCTGACGGCAGGGGACCTCCGCACAGATACGCAGTATTTT. Translating gives CAISSPLTAGDLRTDTQYF. The genes are TRBV10-3 and TRBJ2-3, with a tentative D call TRBD1 (6 bases). Looked up from germline, CDR1 is ENHRY and CDR2 is SYGVKD. The CDR3 length is 19 residues. V was clipped by 5 bases and J by 1 base, with 25 bases between them.

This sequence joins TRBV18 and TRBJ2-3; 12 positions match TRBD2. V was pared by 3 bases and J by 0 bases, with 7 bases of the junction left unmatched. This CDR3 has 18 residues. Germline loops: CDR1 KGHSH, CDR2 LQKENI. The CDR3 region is CASSPFGTSGSSTDTQYF. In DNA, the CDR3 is TGTGCCAGCTCACCCTTCGGGACTAGCGGGTCTAGCACAGATACGCAGTATTTT.

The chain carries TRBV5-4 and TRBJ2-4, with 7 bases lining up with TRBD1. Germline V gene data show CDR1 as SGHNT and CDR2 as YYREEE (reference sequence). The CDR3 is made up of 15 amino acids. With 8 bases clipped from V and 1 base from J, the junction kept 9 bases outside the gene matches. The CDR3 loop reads CASGTGDRAKNIQYF. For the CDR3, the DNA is TGTGCCAGTGGAACAGGGGATAGGGCCAAAAACATTCAGTACTTC.